This entry is about one T cell receptor (beta chain). The antigen is not known. The data belong to a study of cytomegalovirus exposure and HLA in healthy donors. As for the study in general: Counted in an early data release were some 81 million unique TCRs from HLA-typed donors. Study-level points and caveats: Earlier analysis looked at TCR beta V segments, and most were productive about 87% or about 30% of the time. In a later analysis, HLA-associated TCR beta chains were more clonally expanded than equally common others.

Likely unrecorded immune exposures existed in these nominally healthy donors. Germline CDR1 and CDR2: DFQATT and SNEGSKA (reference sequence). The CDR3 totals 11 residues. Deletions cut 6 bases from V and 3 bases from J, with 8 bases between. Vbeta (60) and Jbeta (13) primers were used in the PCR. Here immunoSEQ multiplex PCR was the method, and the copy in TCRdb shows in-frame clones only, minus some. The top ten hold approximately 2.9% of the sample, which has approximately 140,000 clones, nearly 80% seen once. This sequence was found in a man aged 35 to 55 in good health and CMV-seropositive. This chain links TRBV20-1 with TRBJ2-5; D unresolved. The specimen was PBMCs. The CDR3 loop is CSAHREETQYF. The DNA of the CDR3 is TGCAGTGCCCATAGAGAAGAGACCCAGTACTTC.